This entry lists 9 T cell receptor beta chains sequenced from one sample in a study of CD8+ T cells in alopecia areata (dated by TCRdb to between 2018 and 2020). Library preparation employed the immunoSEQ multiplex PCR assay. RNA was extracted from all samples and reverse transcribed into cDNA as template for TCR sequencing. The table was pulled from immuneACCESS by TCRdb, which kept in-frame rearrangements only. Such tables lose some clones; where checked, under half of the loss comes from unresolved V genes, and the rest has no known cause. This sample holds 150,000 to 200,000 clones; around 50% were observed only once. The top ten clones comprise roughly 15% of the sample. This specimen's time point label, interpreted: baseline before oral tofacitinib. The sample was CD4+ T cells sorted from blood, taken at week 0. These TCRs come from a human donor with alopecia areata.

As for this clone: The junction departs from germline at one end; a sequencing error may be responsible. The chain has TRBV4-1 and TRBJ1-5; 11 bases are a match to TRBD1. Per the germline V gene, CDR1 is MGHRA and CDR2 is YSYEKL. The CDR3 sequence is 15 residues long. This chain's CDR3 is CASSQRTGGNQPQHF. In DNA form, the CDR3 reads TGCGCCAGCAGCCAAAGGACAGGGGGCAACCAGCCCCAGCATTTT.

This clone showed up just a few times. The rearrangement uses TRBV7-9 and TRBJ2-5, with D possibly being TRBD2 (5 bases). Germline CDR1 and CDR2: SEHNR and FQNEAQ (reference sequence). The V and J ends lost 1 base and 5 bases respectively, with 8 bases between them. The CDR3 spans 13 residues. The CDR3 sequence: CASSLGRGETQYF. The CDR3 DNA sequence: TGTGCCAGCAGCTTAGGGCGAGGGGAGACCCAGTACTTC.

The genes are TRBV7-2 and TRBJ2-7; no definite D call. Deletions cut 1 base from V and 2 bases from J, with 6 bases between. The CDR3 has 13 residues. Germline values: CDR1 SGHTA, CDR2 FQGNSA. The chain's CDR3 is CASSLGVTYEQYF. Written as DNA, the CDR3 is TGTGCCAGCAGCTTAGGCGTAACCTACGAGCAGTACTTC.

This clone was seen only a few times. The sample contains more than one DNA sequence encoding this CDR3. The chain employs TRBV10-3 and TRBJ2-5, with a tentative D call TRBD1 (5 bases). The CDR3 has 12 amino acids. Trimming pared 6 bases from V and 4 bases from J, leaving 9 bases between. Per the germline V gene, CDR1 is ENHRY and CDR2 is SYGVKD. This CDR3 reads CAISQGRETQYF. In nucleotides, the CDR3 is TGTGCCATCAGCCAGGGTCGAGAGACCCAGTACTTC.

The CDR3 sequence: CASSLEDTGLGYTF. The CDR3 DNA reads as TGCGCCAGCAGCTTGGAAGATACAGGGCTAGGCTACACCTTC. This chain uses TRBV5-1 with TRBJ1-2, with D maybe TRBD1 (6 bases). V dropped 0 bases and J dropped 8 bases, with 14 bases sitting between them. The germline V gene has CDR1 SGHRS and CDR2 YFSETQ. CDR3 length: 14 amino acids.

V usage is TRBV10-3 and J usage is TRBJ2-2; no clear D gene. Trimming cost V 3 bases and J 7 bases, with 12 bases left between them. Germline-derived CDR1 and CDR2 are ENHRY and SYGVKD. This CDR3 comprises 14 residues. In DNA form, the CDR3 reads TGTGCCATCAGTGATTATCCCCGGAGCGGGGAGCTGTTTTTT. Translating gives CAISDYPRSGELFF.

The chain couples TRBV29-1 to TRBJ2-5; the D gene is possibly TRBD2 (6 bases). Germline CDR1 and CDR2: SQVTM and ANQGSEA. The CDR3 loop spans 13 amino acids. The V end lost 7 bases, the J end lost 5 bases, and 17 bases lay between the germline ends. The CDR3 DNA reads TGCAGCGCCGGGCGTGGGGCGGGGGAGACCCAGTACTTC. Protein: CSAGRGAGETQYF.

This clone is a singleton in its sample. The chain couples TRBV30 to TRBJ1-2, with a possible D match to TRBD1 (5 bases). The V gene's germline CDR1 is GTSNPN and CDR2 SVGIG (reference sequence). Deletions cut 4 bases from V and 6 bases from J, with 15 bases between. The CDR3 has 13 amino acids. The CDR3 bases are TGTGCCTGGATGAGGGACCGGTGGAATGGCTACACCTTC. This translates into CAWMRDRWNGYTF.

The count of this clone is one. CDR3 nucleotides: TGCAGCGCGATGACGGCTCGGGTTGGAGAGCAGTACTTC. Its protein product is CSAMTARVGEQYF. The chain has TRBV29-1 and TRBJ2-7; D is unclear. In germline, CDR1 is SQVTM, CDR2 ANQGSEA. Trimming took off 7 bases at V and 7 bases at J, with 20 bases between the two ends. This CDR3 is 13 amino acids long.